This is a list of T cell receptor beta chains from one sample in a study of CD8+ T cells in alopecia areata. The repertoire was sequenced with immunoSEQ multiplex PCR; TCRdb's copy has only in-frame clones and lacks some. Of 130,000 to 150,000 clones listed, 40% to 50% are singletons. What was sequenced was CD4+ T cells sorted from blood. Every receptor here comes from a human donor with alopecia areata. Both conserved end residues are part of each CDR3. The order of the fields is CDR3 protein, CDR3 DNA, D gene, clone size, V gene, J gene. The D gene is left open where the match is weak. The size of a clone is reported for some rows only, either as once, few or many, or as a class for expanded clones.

CASSLGQGVYF	TGTGCCAGCAGCTTAGGGCAGGGGGTGTACTTC	TRBD1	.	TRBV7-9	TRBJ2-7
CSVTWMESPYEQYF	TGCAGCGTTACTTGGATGGAATCCCCCTACGAGCAGTACTTC	.	once	TRBV29-1	TRBJ2-7
CASTATERKNTEAFF	TGTGCCAGCACCGCCACGGAGCGGAAGAACACTGAAGCTTTCTTT	.	.	TRBV7-2	TRBJ1-1
CASSSGLAGGGEQYF	TGTGCCAGCAGCTCCGGACTAGCGGGAGGTGGAGAGCAGTACTTC	TRBD2	.	TRBV7-3	TRBJ2-7
CASSQALQISNTGELFF	TGTGCCAGCAGCCAAGCCCTGCAGATATCGAACACCGGGGAGCTGTTTTTT	.	.	TRBV4-2	TRBJ2-2
CASSLTPGREETQYF	TGTGCCAGCAGCTTAACGCCGGGACGGGAAGAGACCCAGTACTTC	.	few	TRBV5-4	TRBJ2-5
CASSKTTSGRNNEQFF	TGCGCCAGCAGCAAGACGACTAGCGGGAGGAACAATGAGCAGTTCTTC	TRBD2	.	TRBV5-1	TRBJ2-1
CASSVGGLQETQYF	TGTGCCAGCAGCGTAGGGGGACTTCAAGAGACCCAGTACTTC	.	few	TRBV7-9	TRBJ2-5
CASSLAGGSPTDTQYF	TGCGCCAGCAGCTTGGCCGGGGGTTCCCCCACAGATACGCAGTATTTT	.	.	TRBV5-1	TRBJ2-3
CAWSLRMDSGYTF	TGTGCCTGGAGTCTCAGGATGGACTCCGGCTACACCTTC	.	.	TRBV30	TRBJ1-2
CASKGSGNIQYF	TGCGCCAGCAAGGGGTCGGGAAACATTCAGTACTTC	.	.	TRBV5-1	TRBJ2-4
CSVQGSLNQPQHF	TGCAGCGTGCAGGGAAGTCTCAATCAGCCCCAGCATTTT	.	.	TRBV29-1	TRBJ1-5
CASSFTDGAGTQYF	TGCGCCAGCAGTTTTACAGACGGTGCGGGGACCCAGTACTTC	.	few	TRBV5-1	TRBJ2-5
CSVAGTAVHYEQYF	TGCAGCGTCGCAGGGACAGCGGTACACTACGAGCAGTACTTC	TRBD1	.	TRBV29-1	TRBJ2-7
CASSPNRGYQETQYF	TGTGCCAGCTCACCAAACAGGGGGTATCAAGAGACCCAGTACTTC	TRBD1	few	TRBV18	TRBJ2-5
CASSGPVSYEQYF	TGTGCCAGCTCGGGACCTGTCTCCTACGAGCAGTACTTC	.	few	TRBV27	TRBJ2-7
CASSLTTGVSEKLFF	TGTGCCAGCAGCTTGACGACAGGGGTATCGGAAAAACTGTTTTTT	TRBD1	.	TRBV5-4	TRBJ1-4
CASSLQQSGGARGYTF	TGTGCCAGCAGCCTTCAACAATCCGGGGGGGCGCGTGGCTACACCTTC	.	.	TRBV7-9	TRBJ1-2
CASSSPGPYNEQFF	TGTGCCAGCAGCTCTCCGGGGCCCTACAATGAGCAGTTCTTC	.	few	TRBV7-9	TRBJ2-1
CSVIRSGRANEQYF	TGCAGCGTGATACGAAGCGGGAGGGCAAACGAGCAGTACTTC	TRBD2	.	TRBV29-1	TRBJ2-7
CASSHGSLAGGPGTQYF	TGCGCCAGCAGCCACGGATCCTTAGCGGGAGGGCCGGGGACCCAGTACTTC	TRBD2	.	TRBV4-1	TRBJ2-5
CAWSVGPVEGEQFF	TGTGCCTGGAGTGTGGGCCCGGTGGAGGGTGAGCAGTTCTTC	.	.	TRBV30	TRBJ2-1
CASSATLVDTQYF	TGCGCCAGCAGCGCTACACTGGTAGATACGCAGTATTTT	.	few	TRBV4-1	TRBJ2-3
CASSLGRVNTEAFF	TGTGCCAGCAGTTTAGGGCGGGTGAACACTGAAGCTTTCTTT	.	.	TRBV27	TRBJ1-1
CASSLGTSVLSSYEQYF	TGTGCCAGCAGCTTAGGTACTAGCGTTTTGAGCTCCTACGAGCAGTACTTC	TRBD2	.	TRBV11-2	TRBJ2-7
CASSLQGVGYTF	TGTGCCAGCAGTCTACAGGGGGTTGGCTACACCTTC	TRBD1	.	TRBV27	TRBJ1-2
CASSLGGGRKNYGYTF	TGCGCCAGCAGCTTGGGCGGGGGAAGGAAAAACTATGGCTACACCTTC	.	.	TRBV5-1	TRBJ1-2
CASGSLGSTGGMNYGYTF	TGTGCCAGCGGTTCCCTGGGCTCGACAGGGGGTATGAACTATGGCTACACCTTC	TRBD1	.	TRBV27	TRBJ1-2
CASSKRPGETQYF	TGTGCCAGCAGCAAAAGGCCCGGAGAGACCCAGTACTTC	.	few	TRBV14	TRBJ2-5
CASSLIAGGHPYNEQFF	TGTGCCAGCAGTTTAATTGCGGGAGGCCATCCCTACAATGAGCAGTTCTTC	TRBD2	.	TRBV27	TRBJ2-1
CASSPPGQGTTEAFF	TGTGCCAGCTCACCACCGGGACAGGGGACCACTGAAGCTTTCTTT	TRBD1	.	TRBV18	TRBJ1-1
CASRDRTYGYTF	TGTGCCAGCCGGGACAGGACTTATGGCTACACCTTC	TRBD1	.	TRBV6-5	TRBJ1-2
CASYSPARGPSDTQYF	TGTGCCAGCTACAGCCCGGCCAGGGGTCCCTCAGATACGCAGTATTTT	.	.	TRBV18	TRBJ2-3
CASSSPGRTYEQYF	TGTGCCAGCAGTTCCCCGGGACGAACCTACGAGCAGTACTTC	.	.	TRBV28	TRBJ2-7
CASSSDGTSGTYEQYF	TGTGCCAGCAGTTCGGACGGGACTAGCGGGACCTACGAGCAGTACTTC	TRBD2	.	TRBV6-5	TRBJ2-7
CASSDGLARYNEQFF	TGCGCCAGCAGCGATGGACTAGCGAGATACAATGAGCAGTTCTTC	TRBD2	.	TRBV5-1	TRBJ2-1
CSVDLRVRTGLSEQFF	TGCAGCGTTGATCTTCGGGTTCGCACAGGGTTGAGTGAGCAGTTCTTC	.	.	TRBV29-1	TRBJ2-1
CASSPEDRASNQPQHF	TGTGCCAGCTCACCGGAAGACAGGGCAAGCAATCAGCCCCAGCATTTT	TRBD1	.	TRBV18	TRBJ1-5
CASSEEPYEQYF	TGTGCCAGCAGTGAAGAACCGTACGAGCAGTACTTC	.	few	TRBV2	TRBJ2-7
CASTPLRGQGDNEQFF	TGTGCCAGCACTCCACTCAGGGGACAGGGGGACAATGAGCAGTTCTTC	TRBD1	few	TRBV2	TRBJ2-1
CASSPLGQRETDTQYF	TGTGCCAGCAGCCCTCTCGGCCAGCGGGAGACAGATACGCAGTATTTT	TRBD2	.	TRBV7-3	TRBJ2-3
CASSSSLRETQYF	TGTGCCAGCAGTTCATCGTTAAGAGAGACCCAGTACTTC	.	.	TRBV27	TRBJ2-5
CASSPPPRGQAVTEAFF	TGTGCCAGCAGCCCACCTCCTAGGGGACAGGCGGTCACTGAAGCTTTCTTT	TRBD1	.	TRBV9	TRBJ1-1
CAIRNDRGRTNEQFF	TGTGCCATCAGGAACGACAGGGGGCGCACCAATGAGCAGTTCTTC	TRBD1	few	TRBV10-3	TRBJ2-1
CASSQPFDRTYEQYF	TGCGCCAGCAGTCAACCCTTCGACAGGACCTACGAGCAGTACTTC	.	few	TRBV23-1	TRBJ2-7
CASSTLAGGTDTQYF	TGTGCCAGCAGTACCCTAGCGGGAGGGACAGATACGCAGTATTTT	TRBD2	.	TRBV27	TRBJ2-3
CASSGTGFNNEQFF	TGTGCCAGCAGTGGGACAGGGTTTAATAATGAGCAGTTCTTC	TRBD1	.	TRBV2	TRBJ2-1
CSVRDRAGNTEAFF	TGCAGCGTCCGGGACAGGGCGGGGAACACTGAAGCTTTCTTT	TRBD1	.	TRBV29-1	TRBJ1-1
CAWRTSGQYNEQFF	TGTGCCTGGAGGACTAGCGGGCAATACAATGAGCAGTTCTTC	TRBD2	.	TRBV30	TRBJ2-1
CASSRHATGGNTEAFF	TGTGCCAGCAGCCGGCACGCGACAGGGGGCAACACTGAAGCTTTCTTT	TRBD1	once	TRBV7-9	TRBJ1-1
CASSLERLGLAGADTQYF	TGTGCCAGCAGTCTCGAGCGCCTGGGACTAGCGGGAGCTGATACGCAGTATTTT	TRBD2	.	TRBV28	TRBJ2-3
CASSLVISPMSTDTQYF	TGTGCCAGCAGCTTAGTAATTAGTCCGATGAGCACAGATACGCAGTATTTT	.	few	TRBV13	TRBJ2-3